The next 5 T cell receptor beta chains were all read from a single sample in a study of cytomegalovirus exposure and HLA in healthy donors. Clones were sequenced by immunoSEQ multiplex PCR, and TCRdb holds only the in-frame ones, with some missing. The repertoire has about 180,000 clones, around 86% of them found once; the top ten carry less than 3.5%. The sample was PBMCs. These receptors came from a man aged 18 to 35 in good health and CMV-seropositive.

V is TRBV7-2 and J is TRBJ1-5; possible D gene TRBD1, 6 bases. The germline V gene encodes CDR1 SGHTA and CDR2 FQGNSA. CDR3 length equals 14 residues. V lost 5 bases to trimming and J lost 4 bases, with 12 bases between them. CDR3 region: CASSPRGLNQPQHF. The CDR3, as DNA: TGTGCCAGCAGCCCCAGGGGTTTAAATCAGCCCCAGCATTTT.

The chain employs TRBV27 and TRBJ2-7, with D possibly TRBD1 on 5 matching bases. This CDR3 contains 13 residues. Trimming stripped 7 bases from V and 5 bases from J, with 15 bases between. Germline lookup yields CDR1 MNHEY and CDR2 SMNVEV (reference sequence). CDR3 bases: TGTGCCAGCACGCCAGGGATCAACGACGAGCAGTACTTC. It yields the protein CASTPGINDEQYF.

This clone was detected a few times. The rearrangement links TRBV6-4 to TRBJ2-3; D perhaps matches TRBD1 (6 bases). This CDR3 has 15 amino acids. Germline V CDR1 and CDR2: MRHNA, SNTAGT. V lost 4 bases and J lost 1, with 12 bases in between. The chain's CDR3 is CASSARTDGTDTQYF. The CDR3 DNA reads TGTGCCAGCAGTGCCAGGACAGACGGCACAGATACGCAGTATTTT.

J is TRBJ1-1 and V is TRBV29-1; D unresolved. From germline, CDR1 is SQVTM and CDR2 ANQGSEA. The CDR3 totals 12 residues. V was cut by 5 bases and J by 4 bases, with 11 bases left in between. Here the CDR3 reads CSVPTDLTEAFF. As DNA, the CDR3 is TGCAGCGTTCCTACAGACCTCACTGAAGCTTTCTTT.

The chain uses TRBV11-2 and TRBJ2-5, with a weak D call TRBD1 (5 bases). Trimming removed 5 bases from V and 2 bases from J, with 18 bases in between. Germline-derived CDR1 and CDR2 are SGHAT and FQNNGV. The CDR3 runs 16 residues. CDR3 DNA: TGTGCCAGCAGCCGCTTAATAGACAGCTTACAAGAGACCCAGTACTTC. This gives the protein CASSRLIDSLQETQYF.